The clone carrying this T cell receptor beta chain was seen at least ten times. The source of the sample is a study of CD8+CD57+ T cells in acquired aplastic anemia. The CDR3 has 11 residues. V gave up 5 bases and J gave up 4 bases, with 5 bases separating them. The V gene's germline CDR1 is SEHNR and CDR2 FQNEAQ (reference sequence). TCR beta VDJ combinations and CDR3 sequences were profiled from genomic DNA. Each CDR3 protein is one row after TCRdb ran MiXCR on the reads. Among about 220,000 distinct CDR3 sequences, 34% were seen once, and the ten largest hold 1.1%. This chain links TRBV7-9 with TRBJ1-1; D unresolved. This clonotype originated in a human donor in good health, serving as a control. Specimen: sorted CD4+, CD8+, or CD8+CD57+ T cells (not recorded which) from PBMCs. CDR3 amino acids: CASSMTTEAFF. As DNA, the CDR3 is TGTGCCAGCAGCATGACCACTGAAGCTTTCTTT.